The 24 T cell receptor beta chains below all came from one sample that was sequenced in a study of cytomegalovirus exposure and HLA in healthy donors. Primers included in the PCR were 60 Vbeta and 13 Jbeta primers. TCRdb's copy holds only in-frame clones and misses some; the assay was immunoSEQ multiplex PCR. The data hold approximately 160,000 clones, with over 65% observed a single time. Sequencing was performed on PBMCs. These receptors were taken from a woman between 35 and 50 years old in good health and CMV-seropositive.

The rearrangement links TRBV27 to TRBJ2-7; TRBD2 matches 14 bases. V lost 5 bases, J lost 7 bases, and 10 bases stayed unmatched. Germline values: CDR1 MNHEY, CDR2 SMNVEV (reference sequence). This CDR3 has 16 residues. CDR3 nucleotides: TGTGCCAGCAGTCCAGAAAGACTAGCGGGAGGGAGAGAGCAGTACTTC. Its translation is CASSPERLAGGREQYF.

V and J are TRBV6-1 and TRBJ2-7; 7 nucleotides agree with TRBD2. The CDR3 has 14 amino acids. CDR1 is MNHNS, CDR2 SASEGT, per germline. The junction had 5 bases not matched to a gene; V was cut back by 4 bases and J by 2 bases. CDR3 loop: CASSVREAAYEQYF. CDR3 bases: TGTGCCAGCAGTGTCCGGGAGGCCGCCTACGAGCAGTACTTC.

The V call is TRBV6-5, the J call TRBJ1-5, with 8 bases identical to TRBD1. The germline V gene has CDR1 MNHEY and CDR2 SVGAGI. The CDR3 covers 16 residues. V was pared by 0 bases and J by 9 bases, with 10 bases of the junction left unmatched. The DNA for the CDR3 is TGTGCCAGCAGTTACTCCGGGACAGGAACTTCCATGCCCCAGCATTTT. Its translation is CASSYSGTGTSMPQHF.

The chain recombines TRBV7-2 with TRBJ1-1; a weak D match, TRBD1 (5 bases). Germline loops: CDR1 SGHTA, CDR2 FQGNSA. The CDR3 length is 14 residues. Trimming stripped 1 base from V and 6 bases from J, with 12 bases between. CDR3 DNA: TGTGCCAGCAGCTTAGGGAGGGGAGGGGCTGAAGCTTTCTTT. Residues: CASSLGRGGAEAFF.

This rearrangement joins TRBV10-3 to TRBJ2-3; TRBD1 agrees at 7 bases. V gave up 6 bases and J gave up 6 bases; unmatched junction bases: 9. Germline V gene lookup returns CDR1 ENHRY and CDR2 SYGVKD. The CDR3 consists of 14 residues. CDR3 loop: CAIRGGQLLDTQYF. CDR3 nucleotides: TGTGCCATCAGAGGGGGACAGCTGCTGGATACGCAGTATTTT.

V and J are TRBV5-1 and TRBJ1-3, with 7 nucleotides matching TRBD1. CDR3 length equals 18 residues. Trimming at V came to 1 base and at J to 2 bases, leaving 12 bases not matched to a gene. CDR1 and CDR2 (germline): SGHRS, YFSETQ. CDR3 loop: CASSLYAVSGQAGNTIYF. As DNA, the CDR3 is TGCGCCAGCAGCTTGTATGCGGTTTCCGGACAGGCTGGAAACACCATATATTTT.

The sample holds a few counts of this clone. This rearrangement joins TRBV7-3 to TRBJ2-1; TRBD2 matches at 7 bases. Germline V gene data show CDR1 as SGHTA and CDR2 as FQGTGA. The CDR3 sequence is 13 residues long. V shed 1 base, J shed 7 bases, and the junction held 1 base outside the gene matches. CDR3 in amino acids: CASSLRGGNEQFF. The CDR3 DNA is TGTGCCAGCAGCTTAAGGGGAGGGAATGAGCAGTTCTTC.

CDR3 protein: CASSPTGGGTEAFF. In nucleotides, the CDR3 is TGTGCCAGCAGCCCGACAGGGGGAGGGACTGAAGCTTTCTTT. V is TRBV11-2 and J is TRBJ1-1; 9 bases fit TRBD1. CDR1 is SGHAT, CDR2 FQNNGV, per germline. This CDR3 is built from 14 residues. V was pared by 5 bases and J by 5 bases, with 6 bases of the junction left unmatched.

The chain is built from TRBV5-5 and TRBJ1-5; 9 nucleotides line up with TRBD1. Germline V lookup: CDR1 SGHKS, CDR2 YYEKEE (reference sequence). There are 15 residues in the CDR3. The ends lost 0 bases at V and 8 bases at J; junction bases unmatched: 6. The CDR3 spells CASSLGGTGFKPQHF. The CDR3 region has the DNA TGTGCCAGCAGCTTGGGAGGGACAGGGTTTAAGCCCCAGCATTTT.

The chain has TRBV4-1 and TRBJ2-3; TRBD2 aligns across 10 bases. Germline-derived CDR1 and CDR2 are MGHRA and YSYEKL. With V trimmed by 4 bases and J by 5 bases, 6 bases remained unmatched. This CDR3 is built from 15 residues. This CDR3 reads CASSPQRGGLDTQYF. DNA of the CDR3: TGCGCCAGCAGCCCCCAGCGGGGGGGCTTAGATACGCAGTATTTT.

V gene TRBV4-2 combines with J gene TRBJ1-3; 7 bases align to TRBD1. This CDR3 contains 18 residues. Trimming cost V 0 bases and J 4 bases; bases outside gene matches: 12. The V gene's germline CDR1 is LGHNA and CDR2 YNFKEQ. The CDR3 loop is CASSQDPIRQGSGNTIYF. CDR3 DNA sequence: TGTGCCAGCAGCCAAGACCCTATACGACAGGGCTCAGGAAACACCATATATTTT.

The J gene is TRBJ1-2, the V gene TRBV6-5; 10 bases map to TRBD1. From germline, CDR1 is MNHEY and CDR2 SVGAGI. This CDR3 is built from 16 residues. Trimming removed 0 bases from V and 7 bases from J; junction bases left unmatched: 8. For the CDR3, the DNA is TGTGCCAGCAGTTACTCTCGAGGACAGGGGGTACGTGGCTACACCTTC. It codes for CASSYSRGQGVRGYTF.

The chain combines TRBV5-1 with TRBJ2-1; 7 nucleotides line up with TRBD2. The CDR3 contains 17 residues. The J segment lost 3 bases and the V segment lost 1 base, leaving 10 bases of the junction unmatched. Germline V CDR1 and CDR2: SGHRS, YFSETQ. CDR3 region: CASSLLSLSGGYNEQFF. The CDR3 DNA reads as TGCGCCAGCAGCTTGCTTTCCTTGTCGGGGGGCTACAATGAGCAGTTCTTC.

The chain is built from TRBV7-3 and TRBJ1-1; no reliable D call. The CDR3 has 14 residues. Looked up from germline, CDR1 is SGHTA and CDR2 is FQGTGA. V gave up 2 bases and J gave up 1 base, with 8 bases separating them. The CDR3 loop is CASSLDRENTEAFF. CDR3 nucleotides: TGTGCCAGCAGCTTAGATCGGGAGAACACTGAAGCTTTCTTT.

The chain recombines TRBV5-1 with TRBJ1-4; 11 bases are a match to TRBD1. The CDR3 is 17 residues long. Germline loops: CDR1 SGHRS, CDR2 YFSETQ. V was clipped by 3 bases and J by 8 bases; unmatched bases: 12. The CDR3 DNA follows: TGCGCCAGCAGCTCAGCCGGGACAGGGGGTTCCGGGGAAAAACTGTTTTTT. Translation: CASSSAGTGGSGEKLFF.

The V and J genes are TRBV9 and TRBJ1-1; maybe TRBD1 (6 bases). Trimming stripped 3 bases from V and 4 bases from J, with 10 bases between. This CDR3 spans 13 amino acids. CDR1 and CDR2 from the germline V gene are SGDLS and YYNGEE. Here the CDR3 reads CASSGIQGTEAFF. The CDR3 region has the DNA TGTGCCAGCAGCGGAATACAGGGCACTGAAGCTTTCTTT.

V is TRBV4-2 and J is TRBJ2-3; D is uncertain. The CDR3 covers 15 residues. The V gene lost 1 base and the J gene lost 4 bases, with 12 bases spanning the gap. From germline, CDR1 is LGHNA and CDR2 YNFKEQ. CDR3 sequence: CASSQARNSPDTQYF. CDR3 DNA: TGTGCCAGCAGCCAAGCCAGAAATAGCCCAGATACGCAGTATTTT.

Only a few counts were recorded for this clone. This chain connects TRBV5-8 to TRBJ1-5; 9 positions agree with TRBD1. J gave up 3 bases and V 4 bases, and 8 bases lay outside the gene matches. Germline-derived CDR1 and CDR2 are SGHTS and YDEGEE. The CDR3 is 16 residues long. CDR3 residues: CASSLPGQGINQPQHF. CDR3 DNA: TGTGCCAGCAGCCTCCCGGGACAGGGCATCAATCAGCCCCAGCATTTT.

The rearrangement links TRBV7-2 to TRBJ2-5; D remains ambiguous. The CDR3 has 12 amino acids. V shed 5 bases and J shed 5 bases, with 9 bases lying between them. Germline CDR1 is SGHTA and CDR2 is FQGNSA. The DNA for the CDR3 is TGTGCCAGCAGCCGACTTGGGGAGACCCAGTACTTC. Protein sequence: CASSRLGETQYF.

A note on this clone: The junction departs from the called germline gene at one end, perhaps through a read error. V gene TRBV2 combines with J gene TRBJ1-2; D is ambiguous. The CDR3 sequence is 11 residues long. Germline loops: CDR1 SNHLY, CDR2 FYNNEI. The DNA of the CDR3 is TGTGCCAGCAGTCAAAACTATGGCTACCCCTTC. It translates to CASSQNYGYPF.

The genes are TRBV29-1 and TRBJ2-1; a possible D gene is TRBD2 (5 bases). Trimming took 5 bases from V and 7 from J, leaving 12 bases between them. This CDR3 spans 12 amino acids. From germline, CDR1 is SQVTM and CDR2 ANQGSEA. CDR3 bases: TGCAGCGTTAACCTGGGCGGGAATGAGCAGTTCTTC. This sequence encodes CSVNLGGNEQFF.

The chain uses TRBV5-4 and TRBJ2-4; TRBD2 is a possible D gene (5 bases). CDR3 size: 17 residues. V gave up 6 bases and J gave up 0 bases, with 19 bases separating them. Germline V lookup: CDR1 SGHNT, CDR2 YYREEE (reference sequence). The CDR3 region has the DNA TGTGCCAGCACTTTATCCTCGGGGTCCCTAGCCAAAAACATTCAGTACTTC. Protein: CASTLSSGSLAKNIQYF.

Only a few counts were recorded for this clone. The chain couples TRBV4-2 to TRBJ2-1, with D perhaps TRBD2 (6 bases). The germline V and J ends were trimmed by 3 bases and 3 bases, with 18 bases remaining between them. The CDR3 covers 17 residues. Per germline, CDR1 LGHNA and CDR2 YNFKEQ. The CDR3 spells CASSQLSSAENYNEQFF. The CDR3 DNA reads TGTGCCAGCAGCCAGCTCTCTAGCGCCGAAAACTACAATGAGCAGTTCTTC.

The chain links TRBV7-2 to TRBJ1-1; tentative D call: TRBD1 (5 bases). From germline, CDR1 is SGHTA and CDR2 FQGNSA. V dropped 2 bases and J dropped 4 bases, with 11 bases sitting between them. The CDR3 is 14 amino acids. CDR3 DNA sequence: TGTGCCAGCAGCTTACTAGGGGAAGGCACTGAAGCTTTCTTT. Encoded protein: CASSLLGEGTEAFF.